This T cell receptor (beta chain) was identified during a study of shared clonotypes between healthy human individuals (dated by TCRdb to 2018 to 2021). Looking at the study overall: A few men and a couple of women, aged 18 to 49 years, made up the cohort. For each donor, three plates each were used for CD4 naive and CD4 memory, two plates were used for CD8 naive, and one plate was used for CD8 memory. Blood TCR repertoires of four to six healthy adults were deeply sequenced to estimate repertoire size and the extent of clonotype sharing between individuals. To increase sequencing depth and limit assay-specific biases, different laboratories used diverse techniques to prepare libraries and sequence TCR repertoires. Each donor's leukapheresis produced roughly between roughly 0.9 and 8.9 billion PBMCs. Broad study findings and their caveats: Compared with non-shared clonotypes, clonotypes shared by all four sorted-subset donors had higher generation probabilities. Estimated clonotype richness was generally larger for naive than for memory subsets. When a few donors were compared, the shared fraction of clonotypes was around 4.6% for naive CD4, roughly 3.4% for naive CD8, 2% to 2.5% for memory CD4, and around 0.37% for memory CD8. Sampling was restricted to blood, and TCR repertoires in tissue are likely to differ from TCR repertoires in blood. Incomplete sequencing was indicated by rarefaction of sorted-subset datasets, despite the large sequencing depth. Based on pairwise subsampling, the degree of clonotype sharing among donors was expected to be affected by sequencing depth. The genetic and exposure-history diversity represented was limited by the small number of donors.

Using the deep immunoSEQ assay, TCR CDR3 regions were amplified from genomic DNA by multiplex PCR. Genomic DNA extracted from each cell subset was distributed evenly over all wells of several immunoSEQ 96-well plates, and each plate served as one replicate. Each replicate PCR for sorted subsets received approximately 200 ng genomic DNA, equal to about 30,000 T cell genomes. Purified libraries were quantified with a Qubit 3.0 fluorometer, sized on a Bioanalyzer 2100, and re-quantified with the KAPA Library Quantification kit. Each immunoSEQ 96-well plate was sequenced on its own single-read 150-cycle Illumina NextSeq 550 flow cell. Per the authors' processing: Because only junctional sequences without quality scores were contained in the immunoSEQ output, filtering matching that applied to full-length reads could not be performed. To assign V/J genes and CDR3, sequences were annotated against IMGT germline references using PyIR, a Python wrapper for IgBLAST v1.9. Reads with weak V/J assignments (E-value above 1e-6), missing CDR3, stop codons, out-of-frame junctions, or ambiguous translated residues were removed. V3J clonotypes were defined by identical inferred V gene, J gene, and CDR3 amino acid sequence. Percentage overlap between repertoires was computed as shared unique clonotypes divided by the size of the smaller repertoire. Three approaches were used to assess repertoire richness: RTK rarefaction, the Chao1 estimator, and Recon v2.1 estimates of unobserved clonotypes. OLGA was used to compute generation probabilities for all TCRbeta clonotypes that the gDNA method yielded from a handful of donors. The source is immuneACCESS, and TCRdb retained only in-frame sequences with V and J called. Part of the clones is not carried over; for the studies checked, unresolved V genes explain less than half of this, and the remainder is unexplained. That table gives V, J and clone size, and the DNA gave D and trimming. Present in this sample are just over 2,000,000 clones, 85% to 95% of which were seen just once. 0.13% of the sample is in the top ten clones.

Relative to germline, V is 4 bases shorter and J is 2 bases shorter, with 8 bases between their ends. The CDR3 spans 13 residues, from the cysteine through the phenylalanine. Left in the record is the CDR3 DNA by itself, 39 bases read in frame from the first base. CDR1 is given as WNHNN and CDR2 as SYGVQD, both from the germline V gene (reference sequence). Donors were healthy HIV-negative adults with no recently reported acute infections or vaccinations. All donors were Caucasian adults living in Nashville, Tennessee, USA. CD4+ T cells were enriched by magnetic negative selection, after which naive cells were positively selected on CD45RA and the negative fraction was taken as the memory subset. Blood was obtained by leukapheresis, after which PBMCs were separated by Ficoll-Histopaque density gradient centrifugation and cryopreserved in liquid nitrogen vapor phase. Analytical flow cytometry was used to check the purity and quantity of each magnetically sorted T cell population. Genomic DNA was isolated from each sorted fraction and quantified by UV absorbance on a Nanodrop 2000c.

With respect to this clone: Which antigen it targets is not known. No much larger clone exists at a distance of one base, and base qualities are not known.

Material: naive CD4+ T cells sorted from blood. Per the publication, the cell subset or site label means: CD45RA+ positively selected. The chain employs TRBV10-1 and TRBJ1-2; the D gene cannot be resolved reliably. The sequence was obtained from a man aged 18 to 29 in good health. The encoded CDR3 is CASSGQLNYGYTF. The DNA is TGCGCCAGCAGTGGGCAGCTAAACTATGGCTACACCTTC.